A single sample is the source of the 9 T cell receptor beta chains below, sequenced in a study of T-cell reconstitution after alpha-beta-depleted transplantation in children. The library targeted TCRbeta and was prepared with unique molecular identifiers. MiXCR was run by TCRdb on the PCR reads, yielding one entry per CDR3 protein. This table has roughly 120,000 distinct CDR3 sequences, 10% to 13% appearing once. Specimen: PBMCs, collected before TCRalphabeta/CD19-depleted stem cell transplant. These receptors all stem from a boy aged 2-15 years with acute lymphoblastic leukemia, due to receive a stem cell transplant.

V and J are TRBV12-3 or TRBV12-4 and TRBJ2-1; the match to TRBD2 covers 12 bases. V shed 5 bases and J 8 bases; nucleotides not matched to a gene: 10. This CDR3 has 16 amino acids. The CDR3 reads CASSHRLAGVIDEQFF. The CDR3 bases are TGTGCCAGCAGTCACCGACTAGCGGGAGTGATCGATGAGCAGTTCTTC.

This clonotype has a handful of counts. The rearrangement uses TRBV12-3 or TRBV12-4 and TRBJ2-1; 9 bases are shared with TRBD2. The CDR3 loop spans 16 amino acids. After removal of 1 base from V and 3 bases from J, the junction contained 4 bases not matched to a gene. The CDR3 coding sequence is TGTGCCAGCAGTTTAGTGTCACTAGCGGGCTACAATGAGCAGTTCTTC. As protein: CASSLVSLAGYNEQFF.

This clonotype was recorded at least ten times. The chain is built from TRBV15 and TRBJ2-1; D is undetermined. Trimming shortened V by 0 bases and J by 7 bases, and 13 bases separated the two germline ends. The germline V gene encodes CDR1 LNHNV and CDR2 YYDKDF (reference sequence). This CDR3 has 15 amino acids. The CDR3: CATSRDMDPRNEQFF. The CDR3 nucleotides are TGTGCCACCAGCAGAGATATGGACCCGCGAAATGAGCAGTTCTTC.

This clonotype was found many times. The V call is TRBV11-2, the J call TRBJ2-7, with D perhaps matching TRBD2 (5 bases). This CDR3 spans 15 amino acids. Germline V lookup: CDR1 SGHAT, CDR2 FQNNGV. The V gene lost 0 bases and the J gene lost 2 bases, with 11 bases spanning the gap. The CDR3 DNA is TGTGCCAGCAGCTTAGATGCGAGGGCGGCCTACGAGCAGTACTTC. Protein: CASSLDARAAYEQYF.

This clonotype was seen repeatedly, ten times or more. The chain has TRBV20-1 and TRBJ2-5; 9 bases align to TRBD1. Germline V gives CDR1 DFQATT, CDR2 SNEGSKA (reference sequence). Germline trimming cut 4 bases from V and 5 bases from J; bases unmatched to any gene: 5. The CDR3 has 13 residues. CDR3 residues: CSATGQGMETQYF. CDR3 in DNA: TGCAGTGCTACCGGACAGGGGATGGAGACCCAGTACTTC.

In this sample, this clonotype turned up once. J is TRBJ2-1 and V is TRBV4-1; maybe TRBD2 (5 bases). Germline CDR1 and CDR2: MGHRA and YSYEKL. Trimming removed 4 bases from V and 7 bases from J, with 26 bases in between. The CDR3 totals 18 residues. CDR3 sequence (DNA): TGCGCCAGCAGCCCAAGGACCTCCAACCTATACTCGGGGAATGAGCAGTTCTTC. Encoded protein: CASSPRTSNLYSGNEQFF.

This clonotype was observed a few times. The J gene is TRBJ2-5, the V gene TRBV5-1, with no clear D. The CDR3 covers 12 residues. Germline CDR1 is SGHRS and CDR2 is YFSETQ. Trimming took off 2 bases at V and 3 bases at J, with 5 bases between the two ends. This CDR3 is CASSLREETQYF. The CDR3, as DNA: TGCGCCAGCAGCTTACGGGAAGAGACCCAGTACTTC.

This clonotype was counted ten times or more. The rearrangement uses TRBV6-1 and TRBJ2-1; D is perhaps TRBD1 or TRBD2 (5 bases each). Germline CDR1 MNHNS, CDR2 SASEGT. Trimming took off 4 bases at V and 5 bases at J, with 9 bases between the two ends. This CDR3 has 13 amino acids. CDR3 in amino acids: CASSVGRDNEQFF. For the CDR3, the DNA is TGTGCCAGCAGTGTGGGACGCGACAATGAGCAGTTCTTC.

This clonotype was detected only a few times. V gene TRBV27 combines with J gene TRBJ2-7; no clear D gene. The V end was cut by 5 bases, the J end by 1 base, with 12 bases between. Germline-derived CDR1 and CDR2 are MNHEY and SMNVEV (reference sequence). The CDR3 extends over 14 amino acids. This CDR3 reads CASSKRPHSYEQYF. For the CDR3, the DNA is TGTGCCAGCAGTAAGCGACCCCATTCCTACGAGCAGTACTTC.